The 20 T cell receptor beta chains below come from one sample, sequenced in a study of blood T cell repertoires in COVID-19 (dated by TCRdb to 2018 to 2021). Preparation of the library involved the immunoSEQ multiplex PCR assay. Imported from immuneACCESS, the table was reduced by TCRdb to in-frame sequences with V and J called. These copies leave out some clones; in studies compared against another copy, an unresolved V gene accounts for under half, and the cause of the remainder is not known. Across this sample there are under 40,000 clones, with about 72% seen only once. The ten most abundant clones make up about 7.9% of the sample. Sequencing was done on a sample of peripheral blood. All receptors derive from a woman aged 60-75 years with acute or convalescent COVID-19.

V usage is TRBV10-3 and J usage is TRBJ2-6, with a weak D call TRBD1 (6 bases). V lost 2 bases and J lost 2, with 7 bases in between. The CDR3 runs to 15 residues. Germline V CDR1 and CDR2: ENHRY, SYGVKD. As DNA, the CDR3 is TGTGCCATCAGTGAGGCAGGGGCTGGGGCCAACGTCCTGACTTTC. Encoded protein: CAISEAGAGANVLTF.

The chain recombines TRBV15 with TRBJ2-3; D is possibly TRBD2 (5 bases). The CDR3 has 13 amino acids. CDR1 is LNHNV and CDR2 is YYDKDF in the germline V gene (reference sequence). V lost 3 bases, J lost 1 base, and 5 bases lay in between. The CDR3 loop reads CATSRRGTDTQYF. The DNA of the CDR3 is TGTGCCACCAGCAGGCGGGGCACAGATACGCAGTATTTT.

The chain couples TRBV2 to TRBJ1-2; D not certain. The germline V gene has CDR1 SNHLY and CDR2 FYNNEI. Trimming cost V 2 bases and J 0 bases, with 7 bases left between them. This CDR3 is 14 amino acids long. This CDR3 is CASSEQVANYGYTF. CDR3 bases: TGTGCCAGCAGTGAACAGGTAGCTAACTATGGCTACACCTTC.

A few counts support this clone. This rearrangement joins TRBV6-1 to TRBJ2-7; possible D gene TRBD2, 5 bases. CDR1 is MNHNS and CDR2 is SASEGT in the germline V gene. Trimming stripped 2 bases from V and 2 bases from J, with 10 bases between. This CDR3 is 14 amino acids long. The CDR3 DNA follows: TGTGCCAGCAGTGAAAAGAGAGGGCCCTACGAGCAGTACTTC. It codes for CASSEKRGPYEQYF.

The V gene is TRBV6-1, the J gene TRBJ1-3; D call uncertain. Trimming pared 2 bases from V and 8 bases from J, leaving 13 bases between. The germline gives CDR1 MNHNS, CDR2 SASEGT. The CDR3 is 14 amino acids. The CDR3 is CASSESPVRDTIYF. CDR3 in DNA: TGTGCCAGCAGTGAAAGTCCGGTCCGGGACACCATATATTTT.

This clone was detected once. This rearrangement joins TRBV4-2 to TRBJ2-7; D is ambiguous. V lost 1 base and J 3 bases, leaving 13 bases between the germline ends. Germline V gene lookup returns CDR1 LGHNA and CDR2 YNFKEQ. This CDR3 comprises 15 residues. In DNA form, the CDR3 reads TGTGCCAGCAGCCAAGTCATGGCAGCGATCTACGAGCAGTACTTC. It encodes CASSQVMAAIYEQYF.

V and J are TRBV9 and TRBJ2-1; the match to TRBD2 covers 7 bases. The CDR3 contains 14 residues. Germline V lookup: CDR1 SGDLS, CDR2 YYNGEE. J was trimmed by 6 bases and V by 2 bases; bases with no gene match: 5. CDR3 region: CASSVLSGGNEQFF. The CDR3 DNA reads TGTGCCAGCAGCGTCTTATCGGGAGGCAATGAGCAGTTCTTC.

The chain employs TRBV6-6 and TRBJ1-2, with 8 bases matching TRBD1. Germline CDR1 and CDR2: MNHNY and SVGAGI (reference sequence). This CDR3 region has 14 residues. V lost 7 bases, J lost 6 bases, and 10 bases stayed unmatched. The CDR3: CASNPTGVVHGYTF. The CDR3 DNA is TGTGCCAGCAACCCGACAGGGGTTGTCCATGGCTACACCTTC.

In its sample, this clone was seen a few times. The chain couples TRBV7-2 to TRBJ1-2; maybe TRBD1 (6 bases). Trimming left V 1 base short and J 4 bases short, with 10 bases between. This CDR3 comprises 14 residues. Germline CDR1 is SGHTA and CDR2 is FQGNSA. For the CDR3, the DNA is TGTGCCAGCAGCTTAGTCGGACAGTCCTATGGCTACACCTTC. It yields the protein CASSLVGQSYGYTF. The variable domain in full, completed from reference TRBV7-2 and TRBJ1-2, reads GAGVSQSPSNKVTEKGKDVELRCDPISGHTALYWYRQSLGQGLEFLIYFQGNSAPDKSGLPSDRFSAERTGGSVSTLTIQRTQQEDSAVYLCASSLVGQSYGYTFGSGTRLTVV.

The CDR3 region is CASSPPTRVKGEQYF. CDR3 sequence (DNA): TGTGCCAGCAGTCCTCCGACTAGGGTCAAGGGCGAGCAGTACTTC. The rearrangement joins TRBV2 to TRBJ2-7; D may be TRBD2 (6 bases). This CDR3 spans 15 amino acids. Trimming removed 5 bases at V and 6 bases at J, with 20 bases between. Germline CDR1 is SNHLY and CDR2 is FYNNEI. Full variable domain (remainder filled in from reference TRBV2 and TRBJ2-7): EPEVTQTPSHQVTQMGQEVILRCVPISNHLYFYWYRQILGQKVEFLVSFYNNEISEKSEIFDDQFSVERPDGSNFTLKIRSTKLEDSAMYFCASSPPTRVKGEQYFGPGTRLTVT.

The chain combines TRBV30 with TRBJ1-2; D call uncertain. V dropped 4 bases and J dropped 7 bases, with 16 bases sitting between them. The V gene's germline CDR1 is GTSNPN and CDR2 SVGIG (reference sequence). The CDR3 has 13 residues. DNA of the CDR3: TGTGCCTGGAATTACTTCGCGGAGGGTGGCTACACCTTC. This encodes CAWNYFAEGGYTF.

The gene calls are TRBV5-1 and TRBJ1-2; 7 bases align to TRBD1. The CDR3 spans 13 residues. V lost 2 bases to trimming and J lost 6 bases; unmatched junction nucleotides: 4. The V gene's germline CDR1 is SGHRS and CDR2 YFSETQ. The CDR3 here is CASSLKTGDGYTF. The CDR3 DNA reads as TGCGCCAGCAGCTTAAAAACAGGGGATGGCTACACCTTC. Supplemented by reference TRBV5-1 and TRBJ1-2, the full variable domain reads KAGVTQTPRYLIKTRGQQVTLSCSPISGHRSVSWYQQTPGQGLQFLFEYFSETQRNKGNFPGRFSGRQFSNSRSEMNVSTLELGDSALYLCASSLKTGDGYTFGSGTRLTVV.

This CDR3 is CSVEDVVRGDTQYF. DNA for the CDR3: TGCAGCGTTGAAGACGTGGTCCGAGGAGATACGCAGTATTTT. The chain has TRBV29-1 and TRBJ2-3; D gene ambiguous. CDR3 length equals 14 residues. The V end was cut by 0 bases, the J end by 5 bases, with 12 bases between. From germline, CDR1 is SQVTM and CDR2 ANQGSEA.

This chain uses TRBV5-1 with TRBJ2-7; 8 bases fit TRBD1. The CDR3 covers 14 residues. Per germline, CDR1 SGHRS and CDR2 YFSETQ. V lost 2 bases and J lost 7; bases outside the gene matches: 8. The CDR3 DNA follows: TGCGCCAGCAGCTTTGGTGGACAGGGCCGGGAGCAGTACTTC. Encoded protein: CASSFGGQGREQYF.

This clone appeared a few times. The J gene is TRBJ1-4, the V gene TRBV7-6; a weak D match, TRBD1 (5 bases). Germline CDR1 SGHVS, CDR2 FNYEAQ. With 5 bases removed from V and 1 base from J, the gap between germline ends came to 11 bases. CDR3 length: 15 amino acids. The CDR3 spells CASSPMGGTNEKLFF. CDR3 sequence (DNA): TGTGCCAGCAGCCCTATGGGGGGAACTAATGAAAAACTGTTTTTT.

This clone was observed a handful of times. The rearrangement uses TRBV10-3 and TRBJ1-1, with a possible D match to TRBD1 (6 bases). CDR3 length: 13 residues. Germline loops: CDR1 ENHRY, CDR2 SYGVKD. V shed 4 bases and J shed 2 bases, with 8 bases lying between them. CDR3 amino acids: CAISAGGNTEAFF. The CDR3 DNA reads TGTGCCATCAGTGCGGGGGGCAACACTGAAGCTTTCTTT.

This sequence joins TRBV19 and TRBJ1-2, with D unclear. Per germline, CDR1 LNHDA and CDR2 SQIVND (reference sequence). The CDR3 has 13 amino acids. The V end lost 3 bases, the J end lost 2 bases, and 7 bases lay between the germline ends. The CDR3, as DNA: TGTGCCAGTAGTATGACAACCAACTATGGCTACACCTTC. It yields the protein CASSMTTNYGYTF. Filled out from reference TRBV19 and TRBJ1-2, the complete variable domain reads DGGITQSPKYLFRKEGQNVTLSCEQNLNHDAMYWYRQDPGQGLRLIYYSQIVNDFQKGDIAEGYSVSREKKESFPLTVTSAQKNPTAFYLCASSMTTNYGYTFGSGTRLTVV.

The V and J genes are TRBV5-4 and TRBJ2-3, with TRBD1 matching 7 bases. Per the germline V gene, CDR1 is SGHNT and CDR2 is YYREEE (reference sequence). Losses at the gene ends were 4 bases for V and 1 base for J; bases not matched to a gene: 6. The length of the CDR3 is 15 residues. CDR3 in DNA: TGTGCCAGCAGCCCCTCCGGACAGGGCACAGATACGCAGTATTTT. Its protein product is CASSPSGQGTDTQYF.

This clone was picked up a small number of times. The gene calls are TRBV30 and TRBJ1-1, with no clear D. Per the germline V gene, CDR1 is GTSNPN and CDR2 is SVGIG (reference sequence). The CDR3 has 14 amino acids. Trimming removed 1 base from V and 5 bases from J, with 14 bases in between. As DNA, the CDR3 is TGTGCCTGGAGTGATTTTCGACGAGGGACTGAAGCTTTCTTT. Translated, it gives CAWSDFRRGTEAFF.

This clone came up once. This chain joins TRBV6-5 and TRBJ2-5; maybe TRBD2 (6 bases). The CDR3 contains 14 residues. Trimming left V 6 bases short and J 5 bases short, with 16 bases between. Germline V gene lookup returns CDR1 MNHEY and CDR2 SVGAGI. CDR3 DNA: TGTGCCAGCAGATGGGGAGGCGTAGGGGAGACCCAGTACTTC. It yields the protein CASRWGGVGETQYF.